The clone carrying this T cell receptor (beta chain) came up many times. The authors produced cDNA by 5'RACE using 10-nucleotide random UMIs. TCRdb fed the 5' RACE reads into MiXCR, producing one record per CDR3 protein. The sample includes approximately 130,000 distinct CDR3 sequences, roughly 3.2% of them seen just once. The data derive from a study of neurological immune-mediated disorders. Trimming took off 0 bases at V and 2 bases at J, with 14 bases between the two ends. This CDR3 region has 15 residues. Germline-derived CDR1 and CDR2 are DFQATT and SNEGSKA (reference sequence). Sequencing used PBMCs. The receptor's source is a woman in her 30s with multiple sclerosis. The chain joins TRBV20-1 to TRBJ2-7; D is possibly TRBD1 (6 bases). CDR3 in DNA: TGCAGTGCTAGAGACCGGGACAAGTACCCCTACGAGCAGTACTTC. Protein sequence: CSARDRDKYPYEQYF.